This is a list of T cell receptor beta chains from one sample in a study of control samples from healthy donors and cancer patients. TCRdb keeps only in-frame clones here, not all; method: immunoSEQ multiplex PCR. The sample holds around 74,000 clones; 85% to 95% are singletons and the top ten take over 4.5%. The sample comprised blood. The receptors originated from a woman in her fifties or sixties in good health. The CDR3 runs from the conserved cysteine through the conserved F or W. Fields, in order: J gene, V gene, CDR3 length, D gene, CDR3 protein, CDR3 DNA. D genes are given only for firm matches.

TRBJ2-7 TRBV6-5 14 TRBD1 CAAALGTGHYEQYF TGTGCCGCCGCCTTAGGGACAGGACACTACGAGCAGTACTTC
TRBJ2-7 TRBV5-1 15 TRBD1 CASSPQGQAPYEQYF TGCGCCAGCAGCCCCCAGGGACAGGCACCCTACGAGCAGTACTTC
TRBJ2-5 TRBV10-3 12 NA CAISDGMVDQYF TGTGCCATCAGTGATGGGATGGTAGACCAGTACTTC
TRBJ2-2 TRBV27 11 NA CASRRSGELFF TGTGCCAGCCGCAGGTCCGGGGAGCTGTTTTTT
TRBJ1-4 TRBV9 15 NA CASSLSYATNEKLFF TGTGCCAGCAGCCTATCCTATGCAACTAATGAAAAACTGTTTTTT
TRBJ2-3 TRBV4-3 16 NA CASSQDFGTAPDTQYF TGCGCCAGCAGCCAAGATTTCGGGACCGCCCCAGATACGCAGTATTTT
TRBJ1-2 TRBV28 16 TRBD1 CASRTPTGGINYGYTF TGTGCCAGCAGGACACCGACAGGGGGAATTAACTATGGCTACACCTTC
TRBJ2-1 TRBV7-8 14 TRBD2 CASNKREGNNEQFF TGTGCCAGCAACAAGCGGGAGGGAAACAATGAGCAGTTCTTC
TRBJ2-2 TRBV5-1 17 TRBD1 CASSRQTGYGNTGELFF TGCGCCAGCAGCCGCCAGACAGGGTATGGTAACACCGGGGAGCTGTTTTTT
TRBJ2-3 TRBV7-2 13 NA CASSSGAVDTQYF TGTGCCAGCAGCTCCGGGGCGGTCGATACGCAGTATTTT
TRBJ2-1 TRBV9 17 NA CASSAPIGQNRYNEQFF TGTGCCAGCAGCGCCCCTATTGGGCAGAACCGGTACAATGAGCAGTTCTTC
TRBJ1-2 TRBV28 13 NA CASSSTDSYGYTF TGTGCCAGCAGTTCAACCGACAGCTATGGCTACACCTTC
TRBJ2-3 TRBV9 16 NA CASSGVRAISTDTQYF TGTGCCAGCAGCGGGGTTAGAGCGATTAGCACAGATACGCAGTATTTT
TRBJ1-2 TRBV19 17 TRBD1 CASRDAGTGLGGYGYTF TGTGCCAGTCGAGACGCCGGGACAGGGCTTGGTGGCTATGGCTACACCTTC
TRBJ1-1 TRBV18 16 NA CASSPGASGINTEAFF TGTGCCAGCTCTCCAGGAGCAAGTGGAATTAACACTGAAGCTTTCTTT
TRBJ2-7 TRBV6-1 12 NA CASTYIGGEQYF TGTGCCAGCACCTACATTGGGGGCGAGCAGTACTTC
TRBJ1-1 TRBV11-2 15 NA CASSLRQGMNTEAFF TGTGCCAGCAGCTTACGGCAGGGCATGAACACTGAAGCTTTCTTT
TRBJ1-5 TRBV6-5 15 NA CASRQYRDSNQPQHF TGTGCCAGCAGACAATACAGGGACAGCAATCAGCCCCAGCATTTT
TRBJ2-2 TRBV12-3/TRBV12-4 11 NA CASSLSRELFF TGTGCCAGCAGTTTAAGTCGGGAGCTGTTTTTT
TRBJ1-4 TRBV21-1 15 NA CASSNSTGFGEKLFF TGTGCCAGCAGCAATTCAACAGGGTTCGGCGAAAAACTGTTTTTT
TRBJ2-3 TRBV18 15 NA CASSRNREGTDTQYF TGTGCCAGCTCAAGGAACAGGGAAGGCACAGATACGCAGTATTTT
TRBJ1-2 TRBV6-1 15 NA CASSESRGGNYGYTF TGTGCCAGCAGTGAAAGTCGGGGGGGCAACTATGGCTACACCTTC
TRBJ2-7 TRBV10-1 15 TRBD2 CASSGRLAGDYEQYF TGCGCCAGCAGTGGCCGACTAGCGGGGGACTACGAGCAGTACTTC